The 28 T cell receptor beta chains given below trace back to one sample, sequenced in a study of T cell responses to AZD1222 COVID-19 vaccine. Method: immunoSEQ multiplex PCR; TCRdb's copy keeps in-frame clones and lacks some. Counted here are approximately 50,000 clones, approximately 85% occurring once; the ten biggest clones make up approximately 19%. Sequences were derived from peripheral blood, sampled on day 0 of MenACWY control vaccination. These receptors all stem from an adult in good health.

This clone is a singleton in its sample. The genes are TRBV4-3 and TRBJ2-7; the match to TRBD2 covers 9 bases. Germline CDR1 is LGHNA and CDR2 is YSLEER. The trim removed 0 bases at V and 3 bases at J, leaving 3 bases unmatched. The CDR3 contains 15 residues. The CDR3: CASSQDRLADYEQYF. The CDR3, as DNA: TGCGCCAGCAGCCAAGATCGACTAGCGGACTACGAGCAGTACTTC.

V usage is TRBV5-6 and J usage is TRBJ1-6, with a possible D match to TRBD1 (6 bases). CDR1 is SGHDT, CDR2 YYEEEE, per germline. Trimming pared 4 bases from V and 11 bases from J, leaving 19 bases between. The CDR3 totals 15 residues. DNA for the CDR3: TGTGCCAGCAGCACCTTCGACAGGTCTCCCCCACCCCTCCACTTT. Translation gives CASSTFDRSPPPLHF.

J is TRBJ2-7 and V is TRBV28; 11 bases agree with TRBD1. V shed 5 bases, J shed 3 bases, and the junction held 21 bases outside the gene matches. The V gene's germline CDR1 is MDHEN and CDR2 SYDVKM. This CDR3 comprises 20 residues. Written as DNA, the CDR3 is TGTGCCAGCAGTCTTATAACGGGACAGGGGGTAGGAAGGGTCGGCTACGAGCAGTACTTC. This translates into CASSLITGQGVGRVGYEQYF.

The chain combines TRBV30 with TRBJ2-1, with D perhaps TRBD1 (6 bases). V lost 0 bases and J lost 8, with 11 bases in between. Germline V gene sequence: CDR1 GTSNPN, CDR2 SVGIG (reference sequence). The CDR3 runs 13 residues. The CDR3 region is CAWSVHRDDEQFF. DNA for the CDR3: TGTGCCTGGAGTGTCCACAGGGACGATGAGCAGTTCTTC.

The V gene is TRBV5-8, the J gene TRBJ2-7, with D maybe TRBD2 (6 bases). V was trimmed by 1 base and J by 3 bases, leaving 20 bases between them. This CDR3 is 17 amino acids long. Germline V gene lookup returns CDR1 SGHTS and CDR2 YDEGEE. CDR3 sequence reads: CASSLTDGTVGGYEQYF. In DNA form, the CDR3 reads TGTGCCAGCAGCTTGACAGACGGGACGGTGGGGGGCTACGAGCAGTACTTC.

J is TRBJ1-5 and V is TRBV21-1; TRBD1 is the table's D call and was not checked against the DNA. TRBV21-1 is a pseudogene. The CDR3 contains 15 residues. CDR3 in amino acids: CASSKEGQGRQPQHF. In nucleotides, the CDR3 is TGTGCCAGCAGCAAAGAAGGACAGGGTCGGCAGCCCCAGCATTTT.

V is TRBV20-1 and J is TRBJ2-5, with D perhaps assigned TRBD1 or TRBD2 (5 bases each). In germline, CDR1 is DFQATT, CDR2 SNEGSKA (reference sequence). The CDR3 contains 11 residues. Trimming stripped 5 bases from V and 5 bases from J, with 9 bases between. CDR3 DNA: TGCAGTGCTGGGACGGGCGAGACCCAGTACTTC. Translated, it gives CSAGTGETQYF.

This rearrangement joins TRBV18 to TRBJ2-5; possible D gene TRBD1, 6 bases. V dropped 3 bases and J dropped 3 bases, with 11 bases sitting between them. CDR3 size: 14 residues. CDR1 and CDR2 from the germline V gene are KGHSH and LQKENI. The CDR3 region is CASSPLDREETQYF. The CDR3 DNA sequence: TGTGCCAGCTCACCTCTGGACAGAGAAGAGACCCAGTACTTC.

The chain is built from TRBV7-8 and TRBJ2-7; perhaps TRBD1 as D (6 bases). CDR3 length: 11 amino acids. V was trimmed by 8 bases and J by 7 bases, leaving 12 bases between them. Germline CDR1 reads SGHVS; CDR2 reads FQNEAQ. CDR3: CASSGQGEQYF. CDR3 coding DNA: TGTGCCAGCTCAGGGCAGGGGGAGCAGTACTTC.

This clone is classed as medium-sized. Here the CDR3 reads CASSLVGAAWRRETQYF. The CDR3 region has the DNA TGTGCCAGCAGTCTAGTAGGGGCAGCATGGCGAAGAGAGACCCAGTACTTC. The chain is built from TRBV7-6 and TRBJ2-5; a weak D match, TRBD1 (5 bases). This CDR3 spans 17 amino acids. Trimming left V 6 bases short and J 4 bases short, with 24 bases between. CDR1 and CDR2 (germline): SGHVS, FNYEAQ.

In its sample, this clone was seen once. V and J are TRBV7-2 and TRBJ1-5; D is unresolved. Germline values: CDR1 SGHTA, CDR2 FQGNSA. The CDR3 loop spans 15 amino acids. V lost 5 bases, J lost 0 bases, and 11 bases lay in between. The CDR3, as DNA: TGTGCCAGCAGCATCGGCCAGGCTAGCAATCAGCCCCAGCATTTT. It yields the protein CASSIGQASNQPQHF. Full variable domain (missing parts from reference TRBV7-2 and TRBJ1-5): GAGVSQSPSNKVTEKGKDVELRCDPISGHTALYWYRQSLGQGLEFLIYFQGNSAPDKSGLPSDRFSAERTGGSVSTLTIQRTQQEDSAVYLCASSIGQASNQPQHFGDGTRLSIL.

The rearrangement joins TRBV19 to TRBJ2-5; TRBD2 matches at 7 bases. The germline V gene has CDR1 LNHDA and CDR2 SQIVND (reference sequence). J gave up 4 bases and V 4 bases, and 15 bases lay outside the gene matches. CDR3 length: 17 residues. The CDR3 sequence is CASSRTGVGLEGETQYF. The CDR3 DNA reads as TGTGCCAGTAGTAGGACGGGCGTAGGACTAGAGGGAGAGACCCAGTACTTC.

The chain couples TRBV5-1 to TRBJ1-2; D gene uncertain. V lost 0 bases to trimming and J lost 2 bases, with 5 bases between them. There are 13 residues in the CDR3. CDR1 is SGHRS and CDR2 is YFSETQ in the germline V gene. CDR3 region: CASSLDSNYGYTF. DNA for the CDR3: TGCGCCAGCAGCTTGGACAGCAACTATGGCTACACCTTC.

This chain links TRBV29-1 with TRBJ1-1, with D possibly being TRBD1 (6 bases). CDR3 length equals 14 residues. V lost 7 bases, J lost 4 bases, and 19 bases lay in between. Germline V gene data show CDR1 as SQVTM and CDR2 as ANQGSEA. CDR3 in DNA: TGCAGCGCAACCAGCCAGGGGATCGGCACTGAAGCTTTCTTT. Residues: CSATSQGIGTEAFF.

The genes are TRBV4-1 and TRBJ2-7; no reliable D call. The CDR3 runs 16 residues. From germline, CDR1 is MGHRA and CDR2 YSYEKL. Trimming pared 1 base from V and 0 bases from J, leaving 13 bases between. DNA for the CDR3: TGCGCCAGCAGCCAAGGCCGCGACTTAAGCTCCTACGAGCAGTACTTC. This codes for CASSQGRDLSSYEQYF.

The J gene is TRBJ2-1, the V gene TRBV7-2, with D hard to call. V lost 1 base and J 0 bases, leaving 13 bases between the germline ends. Germline lookup yields CDR1 SGHTA and CDR2 FQGNSA. CDR3 length equals 17 residues. The CDR3 nucleotides are TGTGCCAGCAGCTTAGATGGTGGGCGTAGCTCCTACAATGAGCAGTTCTTC. Translating it yields CASSLDGGRSSYNEQFF.

The chain links TRBV5-4 to TRBJ1-2; D unclear. CDR3 size: 15 residues. Deletions cut 4 bases from V and 2 bases from J, with 15 bases between. CDR1 is SGHNT, CDR2 YYREEE, per germline (reference sequence). DNA for the CDR3: TGTGCCAGCAGCCCTACGCAAAGATCAAACTATGGCTACACCTTC. Protein product: CASSPTQRSNYGYTF.

The V and J genes are TRBV7-6 and TRBJ2-1; D perhaps matches TRBD2 (5 bases). The V and J ends lost 1 base and 1 base respectively, with 11 bases between them. The CDR3 loop spans 16 amino acids. The germline V gene has CDR1 SGHVS and CDR2 FNYEAQ. The CDR3 loop reads CASSLGRGSSYNEQFF. The CDR3 bases are TGTGCCAGCAGCTTAGGGCGTGGGAGTTCCTACAATGAGCAGTTCTTC.

In this sample, this clone turned up once. The chain employs TRBV6-5 and TRBJ1-1; 7 nucleotides agree with TRBD1. The CDR3 loop spans 13 amino acids. Trimming cost V 8 bases and J 2 bases; bases outside gene matches: 5. CDR1 is MNHEY and CDR2 is SVGAGI in the germline V gene. The DNA for the CDR3 is TGTGCCAGCCACAGGGGCTACAACACTGAAGCTTTCTTT. Protein sequence: CASHRGYNTEAFF.

This sequence joins TRBV28 and TRBJ1-3, with 9 bases fitting TRBD1. Trimming at V came to 6 bases and at J to 4 bases, leaving 7 bases not matched to a gene. This CDR3 has 15 residues. Germline V CDR1 and CDR2: MDHEN, SYDVKM. CDR3 sequence: CASRSGGTGGNTIYF. DNA of the CDR3: TGTGCCAGCAGAAGTGGGGGGACAGGGGGAAACACCATATATTTT.

CDR3 DNA sequence: TGTGCCAGTAGTATAAGGGGGCAGGGCCAGAAAAACTATGGCTACACCTTC. The encoded protein is CASSIRGQGQKNYGYTF. This chain links TRBV19 with TRBJ1-2, with TRBD1 matching over 7 bases. CDR1 is LNHDA and CDR2 is SQIVND in the germline V gene (reference sequence). With V trimmed by 2 bases and J by 2 bases, 11 bases remained unmatched. This CDR3 contains 17 residues. The full variable domain, rest sourced from reference TRBV19 and TRBJ1-2, is DGGITQSPKYLFRKEGQNVTLSCEQNLNHDAMYWYRQDPGQGLRLIYYSQIVNDFQKGDIAEGYSVSREKKESFPLTVTSAQKNPTAFYLCASSIRGQGQKNYGYTFGSGTRLTVV.

V and J are TRBV21-1 and TRBJ2-5; TRBD2, as called in the table, went unchecked against the DNA. TRBV21-1 is a recognized pseudogene. The length of the CDR3 is 16 residues. In nucleotides, the CDR3 is TGTGCCAGCAGCACCCCTCTAGGCGGGAACCAAGAGACCCAGTACTTC. Amino acid sequence: CASSTPLGGNQETQYF.

CDR3 nucleotide sequence: TGTGCCAGCAGTTTTCAGGGTTTTAATGAGCAGTTCTTC. The encoded protein is CASSFQGFNEQFF. This chain links TRBV28 with TRBJ2-1, with TRBD1 as a possible D gene (5 bases). The CDR3 extends over 13 amino acids. Trimming removed 3 bases from V and 7 bases from J, with 10 bases in between. Germline values: CDR1 MDHEN, CDR2 SYDVKM.

The chain combines TRBV11-1 with TRBJ2-7, with TRBD2 matching over 7 bases. The CDR3 runs to 14 residues. Germline lookup yields CDR1 SGHAT and CDR2 FQDESV (reference sequence). The V segment lost 4 bases and the J segment 3 bases; nucleotides outside the gene matches: 6. CDR3 amino acids: CASSSSGNRYEQYF. Written as DNA, the CDR3 is TGTGCCAGCAGCTCCAGCGGGAACCGCTACGAGCAGTACTTC.

The V gene is TRBV7-2, the J gene TRBJ2-1, with D tentatively TRBD1 (5 bases). Germline values: CDR1 SGHTA, CDR2 FQGNSA. This CDR3 spans 14 amino acids. Trimming pared 3 bases from V and 4 bases from J, leaving 10 bases between. DNA for the CDR3: TGTGCCAGCAGCTTTGACAGCGTTTACAATGAGCAGTTCTTC. Translation gives CASSFDSVYNEQFF. The whole variable domain, filled in from reference TRBV7-2 and TRBJ2-1, reads GAGVSQSPSNKVTEKGKDVELRCDPISGHTALYWYRQSLGQGLEFLIYFQGNSAPDKSGLPSDRFSAERTGGSVSTLTIQRTQQEDSAVYLCASSFDSVYNEQFFGPGTRLTVL.

J is TRBJ2-3 and V is TRBV30; D tentatively fits TRBD1 or TRBD2 (5 bases each). This CDR3 has 14 residues. Per the germline V gene, CDR1 is GTSNPN and CDR2 is SVGIG (reference sequence). The V end was cut by 4 bases, the J end by 1 base, with 12 bases between. CDR3 sequence reads: CAWKLRGRTDTQYF. As DNA, the CDR3 is TGTGCCTGGAAGCTTCGGGGCCGCACAGATACGCAGTATTTT.

The chain is built from TRBV6-5 and TRBJ1-4; 9 bases line up with TRBD1. CDR1 and CDR2 from the germline V gene are MNHEY and SVGAGI. Germline trimming cut 5 bases from V and 6 bases from J; bases unmatched to any gene: 7. The CDR3 length is 15 residues. The chain's CDR3 is CASSRNRGRDEKLFF. CDR3 DNA: TGTGCCAGCAGTAGAAACAGGGGGCGAGATGAAAAACTGTTTTTT.

The chain employs TRBV14 and TRBJ1-6; D might be TRBD1 (5 bases). Germline values: CDR1 SGHDN, CDR2 FVKESK. V lost 2 bases and J lost 0, with 14 bases in between. The CDR3 has 18 residues. The DNA of the CDR3 is TGTGCCAGCAGCCAAAAAGTGGGACCGAGCTCCTATAATTCACCCCTCCACTTT. Protein sequence: CASSQKVGPSSYNSPLHF.